Below are 23 T cell receptor beta chains sequenced from a single sample in a study of blood T cell repertoires in COVID-19. Clones were sequenced by immunoSEQ multiplex PCR, and TCRdb holds only the in-frame ones, with some missing. The data hold over 85,000 clones, with roughly 87% observed a single time. Material for sequencing was peripheral blood. The receptor set was obtained from a human donor in a cohort sampled during active COVID-19.

V is TRBV3-1 (or the pseudogene TRBV3-2) and J is TRBJ2-5; perhaps TRBD2 as D (5 bases). Germline values: CDR1 LGHDT, CDR2 YNNKEL (reference sequence). V lost 4 bases to trimming and J lost 2 bases, with 17 bases between them. This CDR3 comprises 16 residues. CDR3 region: CASSPFTRGPQETQYF. CDR3 in DNA: TGTGCCAGCAGCCCTTTTACTCGGGGTCCGCAAGAGACCCAGTACTTC.

The rearrangement uses TRBV3-1 (or the pseudogene TRBV3-2) and TRBJ1-2; D gene uncertain. The V gene's germline CDR1 is LGHDT and CDR2 YNNKEL (reference sequence). Trimming removed 2 bases at V and 6 bases at J, with 10 bases between. There are 13 residues in the CDR3. The CDR3, as DNA: TGTGCCAGCAGCCAAATCCAGAACCATGGCTACACCTTC. The encoded protein is CASSQIQNHGYTF.

This chain links TRBV7-8 with TRBJ2-2; D not certain. CDR3 length equals 13 residues. The V gene's germline CDR1 is SGHVS and CDR2 FQNEAQ. Deletions cut 6 bases from V and 2 bases from J, with 7 bases between. CDR3 region: CASRTANTGELFF. CDR3 sequence (DNA): TGTGCCAGCAGAACAGCAAACACCGGGGAGCTGTTTTTT.

V usage is TRBV3-1 (or the pseudogene TRBV3-2) and J usage is TRBJ1-1, with D tentatively TRBD1 (5 bases). The germline V gene encodes CDR1 LGHDT and CDR2 YNNKEL (reference sequence). The CDR3 extends over 15 amino acids. Trimming left V 2 bases short and J 1 base short, with 11 bases between. CDR3 nucleotides: TGTGCCAGCAGCCAATTTGGGGGGGGGAACACTGAAGCTTTCTTT. Translating it yields CASSQFGGGNTEAFF.

This clone showed up just a few times. V usage is TRBV5-6 and J usage is TRBJ1-4; no definite D call. V was cut by 6 bases and J by 7 bases, with 13 bases left in between. The CDR3 sequence is 13 residues long. Germline loops: CDR1 SGHDT, CDR2 YYEEEE. CDR3 region: CASNPRALEKLFF. As DNA, the CDR3 is TGTGCCAGCAACCCAAGAGCCCTTGAAAAACTGTTTTTT.

V is TRBV6-6 and J is TRBJ1-1, with D possibly matching TRBD1 (5 bases). The germline V and J ends were trimmed by 4 bases and 6 bases, with 18 bases remaining between them. The CDR3 runs to 15 residues. Germline loops: CDR1 MNHNY, CDR2 SVGAGI (reference sequence). The CDR3 protein is CASSSTSGSWAEAFF. CDR3 DNA: TGTGCCAGCAGTTCGACATCAGGGTCCTGGGCTGAAGCTTTCTTT.

The rearrangement uses TRBV7-9 and TRBJ2-1; TRBD2 aligns across 12 bases. Germline V lookup: CDR1 SEHNR, CDR2 FQNEAQ (reference sequence). The V and J ends lost 1 base and 9 bases, in that order; junction bases with no gene match: 7. This CDR3 region has 16 residues. The CDR3: CASSLVLAGGPGEQFF. The CDR3 region has the DNA TGTGCCAGCAGCTTAGTGCTAGCGGGAGGGCCTGGTGAGCAGTTCTTC. Based on the CDR3 plus reference TRBV7-9 and TRBJ2-1, the full variable domain is DTGVSQNPRHKITKRGQNVTFRCDPISEHNRLYWYRQTLGQGPEFLTYFQNEAQLEKSRLLSDRFSAERPKGSFSTLEIQRTEQGDSAMYLCASSLVLAGGPGEQFFGPGTRLTVL.

The CDR3: CASSQDKKIGEQYF. CDR3 DNA: TGCGCCAGCAGCCAAGACAAGAAGATCGGCGAGCAGTACTTC. The gene calls are TRBV4-1 and TRBJ2-7, with D unclear. The germline CDR1 and CDR2 sequences are MGHRA and YSYEKL. CDR3 size: 14 residues. Deletions cut 0 bases from V and 6 bases from J, with 12 bases between.

The V and J genes are TRBV6-5 and TRBJ2-7; D is perhaps TRBD2 (5 bases). In germline, CDR1 is MNHEY, CDR2 SVGAGI. Trimming removed 6 bases at V and 0 bases at J, with 12 bases between. The CDR3 extends over 14 amino acids. For the CDR3, the DNA is TGTGCCAGCAGGCGAGCGGCCCCCTCCTACGAGCAGTACTTC. Its protein is CASRRAAPSYEQYF.

The chain carries TRBV5-1 and TRBJ1-4; 7 positions agree with TRBD1. This CDR3 is built from 15 residues. The germline CDR1 and CDR2 sequences are SGHRS and YFSETQ. The ends lost 0 bases at V and 3 bases at J; junction bases unmatched: 2. The CDR3 loop reads CASSLVGTANEKLFF. The CDR3 region has the DNA TGCGCCAGCAGCTTGGTCGGGACAGCTAATGAAAAACTGTTTTTT.

This rearrangement joins TRBV27 to TRBJ1-2, with D perhaps matching TRBD1 (6 bases). This CDR3 spans 14 amino acids. From germline, CDR1 is MNHEY and CDR2 SMNVEV (reference sequence). Trimming stripped 4 bases from V and 7 bases from J, with 16 bases between. CDR3 DNA sequence: TGTGCCAGCAGTTCCGGGTTCACAGGGTTTGGCTACACCTTC. Protein product: CASSSGFTGFGYTF.

The chain recombines TRBV20-1 with TRBJ2-5; 8 bases align to TRBD1. CDR1 DFQATT and CDR2 SNEGSKA come from the germline V gene (reference sequence). The CDR3 sequence is 15 residues long. The trim removed 3 bases at V and 0 bases at J, leaving 6 bases unmatched. CDR3 loop: CSASDQGAYQETQYF. The CDR3 DNA is TGCAGTGCTAGTGACCAGGGGGCGTACCAAGAGACCCAGTACTTC.

For this clone: Relative to the germline gene, one junction end is altered; a read error may explain this. This chain joins TRBV7-7 and TRBJ1-3, with D possibly TRBD1 on 6 matching bases. The CDR3 extends over 15 amino acids. Per germline, CDR1 SSHAT and CDR2 FNYEAQ (reference sequence). The CDR3 DNA is TGTGCTAGCAGCTTAGCCAGGGGCTCTGGAAACACCATATATTTT. It codes for CASSLARGSGNTIYF.

This rearrangement joins TRBV24-1 to TRBJ2-2; D is undetermined. The CDR3 spans 14 residues. Germline values: CDR1 KGHDR, CDR2 SFDVKD. V shed 4 bases and J shed 1 base, with 6 bases lying between them. The CDR3 DNA follows: TGTGCCACCAGTGACCCATTGAACACCGGGGAGCTGTTTTTT. This gives the protein CATSDPLNTGELFF.

This chain uses TRBV28 with TRBJ2-7, with 11 positions matching TRBD2. Germline CDR1 reads MDHEN; CDR2 reads SYDVKM. CDR3 size: 14 residues. V lost 6 bases and J lost 4; bases outside the gene matches: 5. The CDR3 is CASSPTSGSYEQYF. CDR3 DNA sequence: TGTGCCAGCAGCCCAACTAGCGGGAGTTACGAGCAGTACTTC. The whole variable domain, filled in from reference TRBV28 and TRBJ2-7, reads DVKVTQSSRYLVKRTGEKVFLECVQDMDHENMFWYRQDPGLGLRLIYFSYDVKMKEKGDIPEGYSVSREKKERFSLILESASTNQTSMYLCASSPTSGSYEQYFGPGTRLTVT.

The chain couples TRBV27 to TRBJ1-4, with 11 bases lining up with TRBD1. The length of the CDR3 is 14 residues. J was trimmed by 7 bases and V by 5 bases; bases with no gene match: 3. Germline V CDR1 and CDR2: MNHEY, SMNVEV (reference sequence). The CDR3 bases are TGTGCCAGCAGTCCGGGACAGGGGGTTGAAAAACTGTTTTTT. Protein: CASSPGQGVEKLFF.

As for this clone: The germline gene is not matched at one end of the junction; a read error may be the cause. V is TRBV7-7 and J is TRBJ2-5, with a possible D match to TRBD1 (6 bases). The CDR3 length is 15 residues. From germline, CDR1 is SSHAT and CDR2 FNYEAQ (reference sequence). DNA of the CDR3: TGTGCTAGCAGCTTAGACAGGTCCCTCGGGGAGACCCAGTACTTC. This translates into CASSLDRSLGETQYF.

This chain connects TRBV6-5 to TRBJ1-2, with 8 bases identical to TRBD1. Germline assignment: CDR1 MNHEY and CDR2 SVGAGI. CDR3 size: 15 residues. Losses at the gene ends were 3 bases for V and 2 bases for J; bases not matched to a gene: 5. In nucleotides, the CDR3 is TGTGCCAGCAGTTATTCATGGACAGGGAACTATGGCTACACCTTC. This codes for CASSYSWTGNYGYTF.

The genes are TRBV3-1 (or the pseudogene TRBV3-2) and TRBJ1-2; D call uncertain. CDR3 length equals 13 residues. With 0 bases removed from V and 5 bases from J, the gap between germline ends came to 7 bases. Germline loops: CDR1 LGHDT, CDR2 YNNKEL (reference sequence). CDR3 bases: TGTGCCAGCAGCCAAGATCCGGGGTATGGCTACACCTTC. Residues: CASSQDPGYGYTF.

The CDR3 is CASSREGETQYF. DNA of the CDR3: TGTGCCAGCAGTCGGGAGGGGGAGACCCAGTACTTC. This rearrangement joins TRBV2 to TRBJ2-5, with 8 bases matching TRBD2. Germline trimming cut 5 bases from V and 5 bases from J; bases unmatched to any gene: 1. The CDR3 has 12 amino acids. The germline V gene encodes CDR1 SNHLY and CDR2 FYNNEI.

CDR3 loop: CASSLGRGGPGDTQYF. The CDR3 DNA sequence: TGTGCCAGCAGCTTGGGGCGGGGGGGCCCTGGTGATACGCAGTATTTT. The V gene is TRBV5-4, the J gene TRBJ2-3, with 9 bases fitting TRBD2. Germline V lookup: CDR1 SGHNT, CDR2 YYREEE (reference sequence). CDR3 length: 16 amino acids. V shed 0 bases and J 6 bases; nucleotides not matched to a gene: 8.

The chain joins TRBV7-2 to TRBJ1-1; tentative D call: TRBD1 (6 bases). The length of the CDR3 is 13 residues. V was clipped by 1 base and J by 12 bases, with 15 bases between them. Germline-derived CDR1 and CDR2 are SGHTA and FQGNSA. In DNA form, the CDR3 reads TGTGCCAGCAGCTTAGGGGGGGGCTCGATAACTTTCTTT. It yields the protein CASSLGGGSITFF.

J is TRBJ1-5 and V is TRBV6-5; D not certain. Looked up from germline, CDR1 is MNHEY and CDR2 is SVGAGI. V was trimmed by 2 bases and J by 9 bases, leaving 11 bases between them. The CDR3 has 13 amino acids. The CDR3 coding sequence is TGTGCCAGCAGTTACGCAGCATCAGGGCCCCAGCATTTT. Amino acid sequence: CASSYAASGPQHF.